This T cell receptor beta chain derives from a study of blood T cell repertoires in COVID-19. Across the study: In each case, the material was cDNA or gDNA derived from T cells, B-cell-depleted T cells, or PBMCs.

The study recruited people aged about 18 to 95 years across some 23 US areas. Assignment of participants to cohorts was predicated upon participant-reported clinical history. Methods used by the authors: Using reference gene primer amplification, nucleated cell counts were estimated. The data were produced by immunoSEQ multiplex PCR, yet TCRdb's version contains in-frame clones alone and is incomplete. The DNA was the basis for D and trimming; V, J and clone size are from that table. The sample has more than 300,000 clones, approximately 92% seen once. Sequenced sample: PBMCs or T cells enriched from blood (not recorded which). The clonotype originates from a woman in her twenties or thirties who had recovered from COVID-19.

CDR3 in amino acids: CASSLTGTPLSRQPQHF. DNA of the CDR3: TGTGCCAGCAGTTTAACAGGGACCCCCTTGTCGAGACAGCCCCAGCATTTT. The rearrangement uses TRBV28 and TRBJ1-5; tentative D call: TRBD1 (6 bases). CDR3 length: 17 amino acids. The germline gives CDR1 MDHEN, CDR2 SYDVKM. Between the trimmed V and J ends, which lost 2 bases and 7 bases, there was a span of 21 bases.